This record looks at one T cell receptor beta chain sequence and its context. The antigen is unknown. PCR primers comprised 60 Vbeta and 13 Jbeta primers. Original analysis: In a later analysis, the count reached some 83 million unique TCR beta chains, with about 9.9 million shared. Generated by immunoSEQ multiplex PCR, the TCRdb table keeps only in-frame clones and is missing some. That table gives V, J and clone size, and the DNA gave D and trimming. The sample has more than 95,000 clones; over 60% are singletons. While unrecorded immune exposures were likely, the donors were nominally healthy when sampled. This sample is part of a study of cytomegalovirus exposure and HLA in healthy donors. CDR3 size: 18 residues. V lost 4 bases and J lost 3, with 24 bases in between. In germline, CDR1 is SEHNR, CDR2 FQNEAQ (reference sequence). Points from the study as a whole: The sole available immune exposure information was CMV serostatus.

The source of this sequence is a man in his forties or fifties in good health and CMV-seropositive. The source material was PBMCs. The gene calls are TRBV7-9 and TRBJ1-1; TRBD1 is a possible D gene (5 bases). The CDR3 loop is CASSSRGSGGPKDTEAFF. The CDR3 coding sequence is TGTGCCAGCAGCTCCCGGGGGAGCGGGGGTCCGAAAGACACTGAAGCTTTCTTT.